This section outlines one T cell receptor (beta chain) sequence together with its context. Its antigen is as yet unknown. Use of 60 Vbeta and 13 Jbeta primers characterized the PCR. Assay: immunoSEQ multiplex PCR; the TCRdb copy retains only in-frame clones and omits some. The repertoire holds tens of thousands of clones, with approximately 76% as singletons. The data were taken from a study of cytomegalovirus exposure and HLA in healthy donors. V trimming: 0 bases; J trimming: 1 base; junction bases outside the gene matches: 7. The germline V gene has CDR1 SGHTS and CDR2 YDEGEE. This CDR3 comprises 17 residues. Study results and caveats: Reportedly, a later analysis found an Asian-associated ancestry cluster had fewer N-insertions than the approximately 670-donor mean. A later examination showed that TCR association rates differed by HLA locus, with DRB1 most and HLA-C fewest.

The sample was PBMCs. The clonotype originates from a woman in her 30s in good health and CMV-seropositive. The rearrangement uses TRBV5-8 and TRBJ2-1; 7 nucleotides line up with TRBD2. The CDR3 nucleotides are TGTGCCAGCAGCTTGGAGGTAGCGGGTCTGTCCTACAATGAGCAGTTCTTC. The encoded protein is CASSLEVAGLSYNEQFF.